This T cell receptor beta chain was captured in a study of T cells after yellow fever vaccination. In the study overall: In the case of low-cell-number fractions, SMART-Seq v4 Ultra Low Input was used for preparation. Study-level findings and limits: Booster samples showed a return of most primary-vaccination clones (around 95% CD4, 88% CD8). Abundant clonotypes (contaminants from the bulk population) could be present in FACS-sorted repertoires.

The CDR3 sequence is 14 residues long. J was trimmed by 2 bases and V by 5 bases; bases with no gene match: 8. Germline V gene data show CDR1 as DFQATT and CDR2 as SNEGSKA (reference sequence). For TCR, cDNA came from 5'RACE template switching, which added a universal primer site and UMIs. TCRdb reprocessed the 5' RACE reads with MiXCR, giving one entry per CDR3 protein. The sample lists about 580,000 distinct CDR3 sequences, about a sixth seen once, with 17% in the top ten. Note on this clonotype: Its matching antigen is unknown.

The TCR originated in a man younger than 30 who received the YFV17D yellow fever vaccine. The input for sequencing was PBMCs, taken 5 days after the first yellow fever vaccination. The V and J genes are TRBV20-1 and TRBJ2-7, with 8 bases fitting TRBD1. The CDR3 DNA sequence: TGCAGTGCTTACGCCGGGACAGGCGCCTACGAGCAGTACGTC. The encoded protein is CSAYAGTGAYEQYV.